The 5 T cell receptor beta chains listed next were all sequenced from one sample in a study of T-cell reconstitution after alpha-beta-depleted transplantation in children. Molecular barcoding with unique molecular identifiers was used for the TCRbeta library. Each CDR3 protein is one row after TCRdb ran MiXCR on the PCR reads. In the table there are around 600,000 distinct CDR3 sequences, about 10% of which are singletons. This specimen consisted of PBMCs from the stem cell graft donor, obtained from the stem cell graft. These receptors originate from a human donor who donated a stem cell graft to a child with acute myeloid leukemia.

This clonotype was recorded a few times. For the CDR3, the DNA is TGCAGCGTTGGGCGCGGCTCCTACAATGAGCAGTTCTTC. Translating it yields CSVGRGSYNEQFF. The genes are TRBV29-1 and TRBJ2-1; D is uncertain. Germline V gives CDR1 SQVTM, CDR2 ANQGSEA. This CDR3 comprises 13 residues. V shed 4 bases and J shed 0 bases, with 7 bases lying between them.

The chain links TRBV6-1 to TRBJ2-4; possibly TRBD2 for D (6 bases). Germline V gene lookup returns CDR1 MNHNS and CDR2 SASEGT. Trimming stripped 5 bases from V and 11 bases from J, with 19 bases between. This CDR3 spans 14 amino acids. CDR3 region: CASSPSGLRGVQYF. CDR3 sequence (DNA): TGTGCCAGCAGTCCATCGGGACTTCGGGGCGTTCAGTACTTC.

This clonotype was counted ten times or more. The chain carries TRBV7-2 and TRBJ2-7; the D is unclear. V lost 1 base and J lost 3, with 10 bases in between. The CDR3 runs to 14 residues. Germline loops: CDR1 SGHTA, CDR2 FQGNSA. CDR3: CASSLVSPYYEQYF. Here the CDR3 DNA reads TGTGCCAGCAGCTTAGTGTCACCCTACTACGAGCAGTACTTC.

This clonotype was seen repeatedly, ten times or more. Here the CDR3 reads CASSLARQYEQYF. Here the CDR3 DNA reads TGTGCCAGCAGCTTAGCTCGCCAATACGAGCAGTACTTC. The V and J genes are TRBV7-2 and TRBJ2-7; D is unclear. The V gene's germline CDR1 is SGHTA and CDR2 FQGNSA. This CDR3 region has 13 residues. Trimming left V 0 bases short and J 4 bases short, with 7 bases between.

This clonotype was seen more than once but under ten times. V usage is TRBV6-5 and J usage is TRBJ2-1; D perhaps matches TRBD2 (6 bases). CDR1 MNHEY and CDR2 SVGAGI come from the germline V gene. The CDR3 has 17 amino acids. Trimming removed 4 bases at V and 2 bases at J, with 18 bases between. The CDR3 is CASSSPRRGIPYNEQFF. The CDR3 nucleotides are TGTGCCAGCAGTTCCCCTCGACGGGGGATTCCCTACAATGAGCAGTTCTTC.